Described below is a single T cell receptor beta chain sequence and its context. Its antigen is still unknown. This sample was taken from a study of blood T cells in healthy people across ages. Investigators took approximately 10 milliliters of peripheral blood from every donor. Study-wide points: A strong correlation between TCR beta diversity and naive T cell percentage was seen.

PCR was performed a second time for about 7 to 12 cycles using a sample-barcoded 5' primer and a J-beta primer mix. Each CDR3 protein is one row after TCRdb ran MiXCR on the 5' RACE reads. The table shows about 780,000 distinct CDR3 sequences, with 62% occurring only once. The CDR3 has 15 residues. CDR1 MNHEY and CDR2 SMNVEV come from the germline V gene (reference sequence). The chain joins TRBV27 to TRBJ2-7, with D tentatively TRBD1 (6 bases). The J call may be wrong; the DNA end is better matched by TRBJ2-1. This sequence originates from a man between 25 and 39 years old in good health. Specimen: blood. The CDR3 loop is CASSWGLARVYEQFF. CDR3 nucleotide sequence: TGTGCCAGCAGTTGGGGGCTAGCTAGAGTCTATGAGCAGTTCTTC.